Listed here are 20 T cell receptor beta chains from one sample, sequenced in a study of T cells in localized non-small cell lung cancer. Sequencing used immunoSEQ multiplex PCR; TCRdb keeps in-frame clones, though not all of them. The repertoire holds 50,000 to 55,000 clones, with over 70% as singletons. Sequences were derived from peripheral blood mononuclear cells, sampled before any cancer treatment. These receptors originate from a man between 40 and 69 years old with stage III lung adenocarcinoma.

This chain connects TRBV11-2 to TRBJ2-3; 10 bases agree with TRBD2. The germline V gene has CDR1 SGHAT and CDR2 FQNNGV. V shed 4 bases, J shed 0 bases, and the junction held 13 bases outside the gene matches. The CDR3 sequence is 19 residues long. The CDR3, as DNA: TGTGCCAGCAGCTCAACCCGGGGTAGCGGGAGGCCTAGCACAGATACGCAGTATTTT. Amino acid sequence: CASSSTRGSGRPSTDTQYF.

This clone was detected once. The chain employs TRBV28 and TRBJ1-2; D is uncertain. Trimming took off 6 bases at V and 5 bases at J, with 7 bases between the two ends. From germline, CDR1 is MDHEN and CDR2 SYDVKM. The CDR3 runs 11 residues. The CDR3 here is CASRAEYGYTF. CDR3 nucleotides: TGTGCCAGCAGGGCGGAGTATGGCTACACCTTC.

V is TRBV5-6 and J is TRBJ2-6; D is uncertain. Germline values: CDR1 SGHDT, CDR2 YYEEEE. The CDR3 is 18 amino acids. V was pared by 2 bases and J by 0 bases, with 15 bases between. The CDR3 protein is CASSFEHGYPSGANVLTF. In nucleotides, the CDR3 is TGTGCCAGCAGCTTTGAACATGGATATCCCTCTGGGGCCAACGTCCTGACTTTC.

In DNA form, the CDR3 reads TGTGCCAGCAGCTTCCTTGAGGGGCGGAGCACAGATACGCAGTATTTT. Translated: CASSFLEGRSTDTQYF. The rearrangement uses TRBV7-2 and TRBJ2-3; D may correspond to TRBD1 or TRBD2 (5 bases each). Germline CDR1 and CDR2: SGHTA and FQGNSA. The CDR3 is 16 amino acids. V lost 3 bases and J 0 bases, leaving 13 bases between the germline ends.

The chain combines TRBV11-3 with TRBJ2-5; the D is unclear. The CDR3 is 14 amino acids. Germline CDR1 and CDR2: SGHNT and YENEEA. Trimming removed 7 bases at V and 1 base at J, with 13 bases between. For the CDR3, the DNA is TGTGCCAGCACTCCCCCATTGGGCCAAGAGACCCAGTACTTC. As protein: CASTPPLGQETQYF. Complete variable domain (other parts from reference TRBV11-3 and TRBJ2-5): EAGVVQSPRYKIIEKKQPVAFWCNPISGHNTLYWYLQNLGQGPELLIRYENEEAVDDSQLPKDRFSAERLKGVDSTLKIQPAELGDSAVYLCASTPPLGQETQYFGPGTRLLVL.

CDR3 nucleotide sequence: TGTGCCATCAGTGAGTCCTTGGGCGGCAGCAAGAACACTGAAGCTTTCTTT. This gives the protein CAISESLGGSKNTEAFF. The chain is built from TRBV10-3 and TRBJ1-1; D gene unclear. CDR3 length: 17 residues. Germline CDR1 and CDR2: ENHRY and SYGVKD. V was trimmed by 0 bases and J by 1 base, leaving 15 bases between them.

The CDR3 DNA is TGCGCCAGCGGGACAGGGCCCTACGAGCAGTACTTC. The encoded protein is CASGTGPYEQYF. The chain joins TRBV5-1 to TRBJ2-7, with TRBD1 matching over 9 bases. Germline V CDR1 and CDR2: SGHRS, YFSETQ. The CDR3 sequence is 12 residues long. V shed 7 bases, J shed 2 bases, and the junction held 1 base outside the gene matches. The whole variable domain, filled in from reference TRBV5-1 and TRBJ2-7, reads KAGVTQTPRYLIKTRGQQVTLSCSPISGHRSVSWYQQTPGQGLQFLFEYFSETQRNKGNFPGRFSGRQFSNSRSEMNVSTLELGDSALYLCASGTGPYEQYFGPGTRLTVT.

The chain recombines TRBV19 with TRBJ1-6, with no clear D. In germline, CDR1 is LNHDA, CDR2 SQIVND (reference sequence). The CDR3 runs to 14 residues. Trimming removed 2 bases from V and 8 bases from J, with 10 bases in between. The CDR3 DNA follows: TGTGCCAGTAGTATAAGGGAAGAGGATTCACCCCTCCACTTT. The encoded protein is CASSIREEDSPLHF.

The chain couples TRBV6-5 to TRBJ2-7, with D maybe TRBD2 (5 bases). Trimming pared 8 bases from V and 2 bases from J, leaving 13 bases between. This CDR3 is built from 13 residues. Germline CDR1 reads MNHEY; CDR2 reads SVGAGI. CDR3 bases: TGTGCCAGCGAGGGCGGGTTTACCTACGAGCAGTACTTC. It codes for CASEGGFTYEQYF.

On this clone: In the same sample, other DNA sequences code for this CDR3. This chain joins TRBV10-2 and TRBJ2-5; TRBD1 is a possible D gene (5 bases). The CDR3 is made up of 13 amino acids. V lost 3 bases and J lost 5, with 10 bases in between. Germline values: CDR1 WSHSY, CDR2 SAAADI. CDR3 DNA: TGCGCCAGCAGTGAATCAGGGCGGGAGACCCAGTACTTC. Its translation is CASSESGRETQYF.

The chain has TRBV27 and TRBJ1-2; D gene ambiguous. This CDR3 is 12 amino acids long. Germline-derived CDR1 and CDR2 are MNHEY and SMNVEV (reference sequence). V was shortened by 3 bases and J by 6 bases, with 8 bases between the two germline ends. CDR3 coding DNA: TGTGCCAGCAGTTTTTCGGGGAATGGCTACACCTTC. The encoded protein is CASSFSGNGYTF.

The rearrangement uses TRBV5-1 and TRBJ2-5; 7 bases line up with TRBD1. Germline V gives CDR1 SGHRS, CDR2 YFSETQ. This CDR3 is 15 amino acids long. Germline trimming cut 2 bases from V and 5 bases from J; bases unmatched to any gene: 9. DNA for the CDR3: TGCGCCAGCAGCTTCCACAGGGGTGGCGACGAGACCCAGTACTTC. Protein sequence: CASSFHRGGDETQYF.

V usage is TRBV7-9 and J usage is TRBJ2-1; no definite D call. Looked up from germline, CDR1 is SEHNR and CDR2 is FQNEAQ (reference sequence). The CDR3 contains 13 residues. Between the trimmed V and J ends, which lost 5 bases and 6 bases, there was a span of 11 bases. In nucleotides, the CDR3 is TGTGCCAGCAGCCCAACGGTGGTCAATGAGCAGTTCTTC. Translated, it gives CASSPTVVNEQFF.

The rearrangement joins TRBV19 to TRBJ1-3, with D perhaps matching TRBD1 (5 bases). This CDR3 spans 13 amino acids. Per the germline V gene, CDR1 is LNHDA and CDR2 is SQIVND (reference sequence). V was cut by 10 bases and J by 5 bases, with 15 bases left in between. The DNA for the CDR3 is TGTGCCACCTCGACAGCTGCCAGAAACACCATATATTTT. This codes for CATSTAARNTIYF.

The chain is built from TRBV4-3 and TRBJ1-2; D might be TRBD1 (6 bases). V was pared by 0 bases and J by 6 bases, with 14 bases between. The length of the CDR3 is 15 residues. The V gene's germline CDR1 is LGHNA and CDR2 YSLEER. The CDR3 protein is CASSQDNQGMDGYTF. As DNA, the CDR3 is TGCGCCAGCAGCCAAGATAATCAGGGGATGGATGGCTACACCTTC.

The chain is built from TRBV7-2 and TRBJ2-1; no definite D call. The CDR3 sequence is 13 residues long. Germline-derived CDR1 and CDR2 are SGHTA and FQGNSA. Trimming took 2 bases from V and 4 from J, leaving 6 bases between them. CDR3 protein: CASSLSEYNEQFF. In DNA form, the CDR3 reads TGTGCCAGCAGCTTAAGCGAATACAATGAGCAGTTCTTC.

The genes are TRBV10-2 and TRBJ1-1, with a possible D match to TRBD1 (5 bases). Germline lookup yields CDR1 WSHSY and CDR2 SAAADI. This CDR3 has 13 residues. V was cut by 8 bases and J by 7 bases, with 17 bases left in between. Written as DNA, the CDR3 is TGCGCCAGCGCCCTTTCGGGACGCGGTGAAGCTTTCTTT. Amino acid sequence: CASALSGRGEAFF.

This sequence joins TRBV11-2 and TRBJ2-6, with 7 positions matching TRBD1. The V gene's germline CDR1 is SGHAT and CDR2 FQNNGV. The CDR3 runs to 15 residues. The V segment lost 3 bases and the J segment 2 bases; nucleotides outside the gene matches: 1. The CDR3 region is CASSLTGTGANVLTF. DNA of the CDR3: TGTGCCAGCAGCTTGACAGGGACTGGGGCCAACGTCCTGACTTTC.

The chain uses TRBV2 and TRBJ2-1; D ambiguous. The CDR3 totals 11 residues. Germline CDR1 and CDR2: SNHLY and FYNNEI. Trimming removed 6 bases at V and 15 bases at J, with 15 bases between. The CDR3 region has the DNA TGTGCCAGCAGCCCCGGCCCCTCGCGGTTCTTC. It codes for CASSPGPSRFF.

The rearrangement links TRBV10-3 to TRBJ2-3; a possible D gene is TRBD2 (6 bases). The germline gives CDR1 ENHRY, CDR2 SYGVKD. V was clipped by 3 bases and J by 4 bases, with 17 bases between them. The CDR3 runs 16 residues. This CDR3 is CAISDRETSVSDTQYF. Here the CDR3 DNA reads TGTGCCATCAGTGATAGGGAGACTAGTGTCTCAGATACGCAGTATTTT.